Here is one TCR beta chain with its context. At one end, the junction sequence differs from germline, possibly due to a read error. The sample holds other DNA sequences that translate to the same CDR3. The data are from a study of cytomegalovirus exposure and HLA in healthy donors. PCR employed 60 Vbeta and 13 Jbeta primers. The assay was immunoSEQ multiplex PCR, and TCRdb's table has in-frame clones only and misses some. This sample carries 150,000 to 200,000 clones, 60% to 80% of them seen once, and the ten largest clones take over 12%. Donors in the study were healthy people who gave bone marrow. From germline, CDR1 is SGHRS and CDR2 YFSETQ. The CDR3 sequence is 15 residues long.

This TCR was sampled from a man over 45 in good health and CMV-seropositive. Sequenced input: PBMCs. This chain joins TRBV5-1 and TRBJ1-5, with TRBD1 matching over 8 bases. The CDR3 loop is CASSLGDRMNQPQHF. CDR3 coding DNA: TGCGCTAGCAGCTTGGGGGACAGGATGAATCAGCCCCAGCATTTT.